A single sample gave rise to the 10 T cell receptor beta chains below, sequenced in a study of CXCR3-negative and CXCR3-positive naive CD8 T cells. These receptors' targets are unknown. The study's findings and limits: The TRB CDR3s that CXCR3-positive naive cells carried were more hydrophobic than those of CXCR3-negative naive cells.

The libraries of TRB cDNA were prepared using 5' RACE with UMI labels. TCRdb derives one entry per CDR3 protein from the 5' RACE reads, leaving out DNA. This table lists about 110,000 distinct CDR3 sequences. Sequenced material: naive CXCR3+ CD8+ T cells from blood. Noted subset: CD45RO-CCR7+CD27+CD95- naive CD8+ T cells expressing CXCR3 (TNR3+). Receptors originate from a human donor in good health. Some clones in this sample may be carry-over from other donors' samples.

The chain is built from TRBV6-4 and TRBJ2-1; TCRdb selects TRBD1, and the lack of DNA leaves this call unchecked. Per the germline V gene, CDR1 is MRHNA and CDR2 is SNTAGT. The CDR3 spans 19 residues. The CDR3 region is CASSNYRDWAPVNYNEQFF.

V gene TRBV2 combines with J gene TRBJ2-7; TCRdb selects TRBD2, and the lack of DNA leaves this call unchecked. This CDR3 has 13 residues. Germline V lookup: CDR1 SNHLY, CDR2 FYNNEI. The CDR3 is CASTSDGSNEQYF.

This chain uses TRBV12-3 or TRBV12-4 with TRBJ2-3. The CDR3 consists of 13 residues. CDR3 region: CASSNSYTDTQYF.

The CDR3 spells CASRSQGNTGELFF. This chain uses TRBV28 with TRBJ2-2. Germline CDR1 and CDR2: MDHEN and SYDVKM. The CDR3 spans 14 residues.

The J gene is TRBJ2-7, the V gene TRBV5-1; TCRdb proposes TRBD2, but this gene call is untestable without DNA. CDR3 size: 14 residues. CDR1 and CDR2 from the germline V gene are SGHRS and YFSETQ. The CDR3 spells CASSLEGGSYEQYF. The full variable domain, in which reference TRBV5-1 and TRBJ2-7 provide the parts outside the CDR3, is KAGVTQTPRYLIKTRGQQVTLSCSPISGHRSVSWYQQTPGQGLQFLFEYFSETQRNKGNFPGRFSGRQFSNSRSEMNVSTLELGDSALYLCASSLEGGSYEQYFGPGTRLTVT.

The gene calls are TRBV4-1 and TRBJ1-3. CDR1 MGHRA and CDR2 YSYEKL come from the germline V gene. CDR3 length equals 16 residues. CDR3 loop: CASSQEVLLSGNTIYF.

The CDR3 spells CSALDFGQREKLFF. The chain combines TRBV29-1 with TRBJ1-4; the D call of TRBD1 rests on TCRdb alone, since no DNA is present to check it. The CDR3 spans 14 residues. Germline V gives CDR1 SQVTM, CDR2 ANQGSEA.

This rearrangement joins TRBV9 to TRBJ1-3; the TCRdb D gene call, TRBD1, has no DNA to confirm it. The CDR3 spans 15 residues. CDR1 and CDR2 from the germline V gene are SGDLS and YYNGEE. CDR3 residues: CASSWQGVAGNTIYF.

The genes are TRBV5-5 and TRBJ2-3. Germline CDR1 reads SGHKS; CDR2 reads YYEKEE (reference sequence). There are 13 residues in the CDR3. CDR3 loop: CASSLIPTDTQYF.

The CDR3 protein is CASSPRTGTSGGHRWYEQYF. The J gene is TRBJ2-7, the V gene TRBV7-2; TCRdb outputs TRBD2, but without DNA this stays unchecked. CDR1 is SGHTA and CDR2 is FQGNSA in the germline V gene. The CDR3 totals 20 residues.